This T cell receptor beta chain was retrieved from a study of blood T cells in healthy people across ages. A sample-barcoded 5' primer and a J-beta primer mix were used in a second PCR of roughly 7 to 11 cycles. A single record per CDR3 protein comes from TCRdb applying MiXCR to the 5' RACE reads. Of hundreds of thousands of distinct CDR3 sequences listed, about 25% are singletons. This same sample was also taken into another study, of T cells of mothers and their children. That source notes: Sample barcodes and 2-4 random nucleotides were added by the M1S primer of the second PCR.

The TCR originated in a boy younger than 18 in good health. The sample was blood.

This CDR3 reads CASSLVAGKSNQPQHF. The CDR3 nucleotides are TGTGCCAGCAGTTTAGTGGCAGGGAAAAGCAATCAGCCCCAGCATTTT. The chain recombines TRBV28 with TRBJ1-5; D is perhaps TRBD1 (5 bases). Germline V lookup: CDR1 MDHEN, CDR2 SYDVKM. The CDR3 extends over 16 amino acids. V shed 2 bases and J shed 1 base, with 12 bases lying between them.